Shown below are 11 T cell receptor beta chains from a single sample sequenced in a study of cytomegalovirus exposure and HLA in healthy donors. In the PCR, 60 Vbeta and 13 Jbeta primers were used. Produced via immunoSEQ multiplex PCR; TCRdb's table is partial and in-frame only. The sample yields some 44,000 clones, 50% seen once. The material sequenced was PBMCs. These receptors were taken from a human donor in good health.

The J gene is TRBJ1-2, the V gene TRBV25-1, with 8 positions matching TRBD1. Germline CDR1 MGHDK, CDR2 SYGVNS. The J segment lost 5 bases and the V segment lost 2 bases, leaving 13 bases of the junction unmatched. The CDR3 is made up of 17 amino acids. The CDR3 coding sequence is TGTGCCAGCAGTGAAACGGGCGCAGGGGGCAATTGGTATGGCTACACCTTC. This codes for CASSETGAGGNWYGYTF.

The V gene is TRBV30, the J gene TRBJ1-4; D might be TRBD1 (6 bases). CDR3 length equals 15 residues. CDR1 is GTSNPN, CDR2 SVGIG, per germline (reference sequence). V lost 5 bases, J lost 4 bases, and 17 bases lay in between. CDR3 coding DNA: TGTGCCTGGGGAAGGGACACCGGCCTTAATGAAAAACTGTTTTTT. Its protein is CAWGRDTGLNEKLFF.

There are a few counts of this clone. V and J are TRBV5-1 and TRBJ2-7; a weak D match, TRBD2 (5 bases). Germline CDR1 reads SGHRS; CDR2 reads YFSETQ. The CDR3 totals 15 residues. Trimming shortened V by 4 bases and J by 2 bases, and 16 bases separated the two germline ends. CDR3 nucleotides: TGCGCCAGCAGCGCAACCTGGACTTATACCTACGAGCAGTACTTC. Amino acids: CASSATWTYTYEQYF.

This clone came up a few times. The chain carries TRBV6-6 and TRBJ1-2, with a tentative D call TRBD1 (6 bases). Germline V gives CDR1 MNHNY, CDR2 SVGAGI (reference sequence). The CDR3 covers 15 residues. V was cut by 6 bases and J by 2 bases, with 16 bases left in between. CDR3 nucleotides: TGTGCCAGCAGGATGACAGGCGGTGCGAACTATGGCTACACCTTC. This codes for CASRMTGGANYGYTF.

The rearrangement links TRBV15 to TRBJ2-1; 8 bases line up with TRBD2. V dropped 0 bases and J dropped 7; count of bases not matched to a gene: 8. The CDR3 contains 16 residues. In germline, CDR1 is LNHNV, CDR2 YYDKDF (reference sequence). The DNA of the CDR3 is TGTGCCACCAGCAGAGATCGGGGGGGGCGGAATAATGAGCAGTTCTTC. This encodes CATSRDRGGRNNEQFF.

This clone showed up just a few times. The rearrangement uses TRBV9 and TRBJ2-7; 7 bases align to TRBD1. The CDR3 runs to 14 residues. The germline V gene encodes CDR1 SGDLS and CDR2 YYNGEE. The V and J ends lost 2 bases and 3 bases, in that order; junction bases with no gene match: 5. CDR3 residues: CASSVGDSYYEQYF. The CDR3 DNA is TGTGCCAGCAGCGTGGGGGACAGCTACTACGAGCAGTACTTC. The full variable domain, with the rest looked up from reference TRBV9 and TRBJ2-7, is DSGVTQTPKHLITATGQRVTLRCSPRSGDLSVYWYQQSLDQGLQFLIQYYNGEERAKGNILERFSAQQFPDLHSELNLSSLELGDSALYFCASSVGDSYYEQYFGPGTRLTVT.

This clone was found a few times. CDR3 sequence reads: CASSARTSGRQEDTQYF. The CDR3 nucleotides read TGTGCCAGTAGTGCCCGGACTAGCGGGAGGCAGGAAGATACGCAGTATTTT. The V and J genes are TRBV19 and TRBJ2-3; 14 positions agree with TRBD2. Germline V gene data show CDR1 as LNHDA and CDR2 as SQIVND (reference sequence). This CDR3 comprises 17 residues. Trimming at V came to 5 bases and at J to 5 bases, leaving 9 bases not matched to a gene. The full variable domain, with the rest looked up from reference TRBV19 and TRBJ2-3, is DGGITQSPKYLFRKEGQNVTLSCEQNLNHDAMYWYRQDPGQGLRLIYYSQIVNDFQKGDIAEGYSVSREKKESFPLTVTSAQKNPTAFYLCASSARTSGRQEDTQYFGPGTRLTVL.

The chain combines TRBV27 with TRBJ2-3; the match to TRBD2 covers 9 bases. The CDR3 is 14 residues long. The V gene's germline CDR1 is MNHEY and CDR2 SMNVEV (reference sequence). Unmatched junction bases numbered 4, after V lost 8 bases and J lost 1 base. As DNA, the CDR3 is TGTGCCAGCCGAGCGGGGGGCGGCACAGATACGCAGTATTTT. It codes for CASRAGGGTDTQYF.

The rearrangement uses TRBV7-6 and TRBJ1-2, with D possibly matching TRBD1 (6 bases). The CDR3 totals 15 residues. Trimming cost V 5 bases and J 1 base, with 14 bases left between them. Germline assignment: CDR1 SGHVS and CDR2 FNYEAQ. CDR3 region: CASSPGWTVNYGYTF. The CDR3, as DNA: TGTGCCAGCAGCCCCGGTTGGACAGTTAACTATGGCTACACCTTC.

This rearrangement joins TRBV7-2 to TRBJ2-1; the match to TRBD1 covers 8 bases. The germline gives CDR1 SGHTA, CDR2 FQGNSA. J lost 7 bases, V lost 1 base, and 9 bases had no gene match. The CDR3 length is 16 residues. CDR3 loop: CASSLVAQGAANEQFF. The CDR3 bases are TGTGCCAGCAGCTTAGTTGCTCAGGGGGCGGCAAATGAGCAGTTCTTC.

The chain has TRBV4-2 and TRBJ2-5; TRBD2 aligns across 8 bases. The last part of the DNA fits TRBJ2-7 better; the J call may be wrong. The CDR3 sequence is 15 residues long. Per the germline V gene, CDR1 is LGHNA and CDR2 is YNFKEQ. CDR3 bases: TGTGCCAGCAGCCAAGTAGAGACTAGCGTCGACGAGCAGTACTTC. Its translation is CASSQVETSVDEQYF.